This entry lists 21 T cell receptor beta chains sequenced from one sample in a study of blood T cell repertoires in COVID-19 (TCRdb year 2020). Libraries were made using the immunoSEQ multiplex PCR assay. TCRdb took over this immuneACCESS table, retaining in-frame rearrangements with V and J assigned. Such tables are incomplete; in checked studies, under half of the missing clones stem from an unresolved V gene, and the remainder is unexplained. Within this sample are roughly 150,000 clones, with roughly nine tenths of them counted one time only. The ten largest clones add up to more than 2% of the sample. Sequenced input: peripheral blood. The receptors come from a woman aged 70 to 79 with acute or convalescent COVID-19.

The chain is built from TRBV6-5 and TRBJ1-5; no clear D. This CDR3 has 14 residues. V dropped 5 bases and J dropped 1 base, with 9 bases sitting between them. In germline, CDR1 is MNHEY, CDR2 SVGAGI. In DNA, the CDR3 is TGTGCCAGCAGTCCAGATTGGAGCAATCAGCCCCAGCATTTT. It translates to CASSPDWSNQPQHF.

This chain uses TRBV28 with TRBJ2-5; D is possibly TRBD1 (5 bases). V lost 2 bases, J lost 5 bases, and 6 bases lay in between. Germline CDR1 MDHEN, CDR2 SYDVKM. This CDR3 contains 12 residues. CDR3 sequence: CASSLKGETQYF. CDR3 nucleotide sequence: TGTGCCAGCAGTTTAAAGGGGGAGACCCAGTACTTC.

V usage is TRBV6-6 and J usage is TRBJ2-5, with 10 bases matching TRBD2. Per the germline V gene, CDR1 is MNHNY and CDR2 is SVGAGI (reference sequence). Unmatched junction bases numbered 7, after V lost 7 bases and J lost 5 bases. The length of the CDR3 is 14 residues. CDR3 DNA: TGTGCCAGCAATGCAGCGGGGGGGCTTGAGACCCAGTACTTC. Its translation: CASNAAGGLETQYF.

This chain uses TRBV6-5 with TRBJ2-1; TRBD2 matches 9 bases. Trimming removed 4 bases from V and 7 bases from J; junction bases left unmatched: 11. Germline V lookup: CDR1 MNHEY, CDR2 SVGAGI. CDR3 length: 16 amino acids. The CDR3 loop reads CASSSPRGGIRNEQFF. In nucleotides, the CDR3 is TGTGCCAGCAGTTCCCCGCGGGGGGGCATTCGGAATGAGCAGTTCTTC.

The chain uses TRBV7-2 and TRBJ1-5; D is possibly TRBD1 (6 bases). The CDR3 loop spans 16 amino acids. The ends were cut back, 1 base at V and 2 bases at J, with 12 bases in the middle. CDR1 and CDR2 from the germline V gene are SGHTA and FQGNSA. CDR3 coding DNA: TGTGCCAGCAGCTTAGTGGGGGCCTCGGGCAATCAGCCCCAGCATTTT. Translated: CASSLVGASGNQPQHF.

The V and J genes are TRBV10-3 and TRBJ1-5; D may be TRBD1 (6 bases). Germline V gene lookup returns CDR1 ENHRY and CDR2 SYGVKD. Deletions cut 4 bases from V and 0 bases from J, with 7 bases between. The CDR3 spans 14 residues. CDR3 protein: CAISGQASNQPQHF. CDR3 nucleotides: TGTGCCATCAGTGGACAGGCTAGCAATCAGCCCCAGCATTTT.

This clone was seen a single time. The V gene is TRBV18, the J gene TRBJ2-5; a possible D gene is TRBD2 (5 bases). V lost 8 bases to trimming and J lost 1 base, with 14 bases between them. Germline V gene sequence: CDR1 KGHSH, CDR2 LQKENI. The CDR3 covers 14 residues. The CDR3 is CASTYSGTQETQYF. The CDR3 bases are TGTGCCAGCACCTACAGCGGTACCCAAGAGACCCAGTACTTC.

CDR3 sequence reads: CASRRDNRNTEAFF. In nucleotides, the CDR3 is TGTGCCAGCCGCCGGGACAACCGTAACACTGAAGCTTTCTTT. The V and J genes are TRBV6-4 and TRBJ1-1; weak D call: TRBD1 (6 bases). CDR1 is MRHNA and CDR2 is SNTAGT in the germline V gene. This CDR3 spans 14 amino acids. V was trimmed by 8 bases and J by 2 bases, leaving 15 bases between them.

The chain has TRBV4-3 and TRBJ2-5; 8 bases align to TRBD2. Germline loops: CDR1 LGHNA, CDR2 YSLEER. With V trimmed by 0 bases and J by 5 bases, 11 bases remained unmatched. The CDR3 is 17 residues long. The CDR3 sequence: CASSQDVDRGGLETQYF. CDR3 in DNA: TGCGCCAGCAGCCAAGATGTGGACCGGGGGGGCCTGGAGACCCAGTACTTC.

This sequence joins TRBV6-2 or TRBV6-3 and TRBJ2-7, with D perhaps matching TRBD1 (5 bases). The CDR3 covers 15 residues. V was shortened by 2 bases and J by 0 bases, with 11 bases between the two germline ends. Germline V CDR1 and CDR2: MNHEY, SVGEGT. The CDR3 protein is CASSYRGSNSYEQYF. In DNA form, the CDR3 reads TGTGCCAGCAGTTACAGGGGCTCAAACTCCTACGAGCAGTACTTC.

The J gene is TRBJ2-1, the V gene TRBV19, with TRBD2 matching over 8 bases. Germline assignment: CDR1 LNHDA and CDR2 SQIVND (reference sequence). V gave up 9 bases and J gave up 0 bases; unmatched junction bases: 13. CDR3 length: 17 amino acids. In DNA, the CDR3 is TGTGCCAGCCTCCAACTAGGCGGGGGGTCCTCCTACAATGAGCAGTTCTTC. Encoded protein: CASLQLGGGSSYNEQFF.

Here the CDR3 reads CASSIAGGPHNEQFF. The CDR3 nucleotides read TGTGCCAGTAGTATTGCGGGGGGGCCCCACAATGAGCAGTTCTTC. The gene calls are TRBV19 and TRBJ2-1, with 9 bases fitting TRBD2. Germline lookup yields CDR1 LNHDA and CDR2 SQIVND (reference sequence). The CDR3 covers 15 residues. Trimming cost V 3 bases and J 5 bases; bases outside gene matches: 5.

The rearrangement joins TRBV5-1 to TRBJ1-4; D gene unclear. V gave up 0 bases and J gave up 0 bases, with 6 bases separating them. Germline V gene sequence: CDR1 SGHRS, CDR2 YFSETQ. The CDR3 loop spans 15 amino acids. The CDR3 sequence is CASSLGRPTNEKLFF. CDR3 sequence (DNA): TGCGCCAGCAGCTTGGGGAGGCCAACTAATGAAAAACTGTTTTTT.

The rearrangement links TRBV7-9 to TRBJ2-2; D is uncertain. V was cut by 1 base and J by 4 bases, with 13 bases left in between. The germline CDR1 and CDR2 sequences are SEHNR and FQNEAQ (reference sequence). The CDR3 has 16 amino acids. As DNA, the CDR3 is TGTGCCAGCAGCTTAGTGGAAACAGATTCCACCGGGGAGCTGTTTTTT. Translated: CASSLVETDSTGELFF.

The CDR3 here is CASSRSGSLANEQFF. CDR3 nucleotide sequence: TGTGCCAGCAGCCGTAGCGGGTCTTTGGCGAATGAGCAGTTCTTC. This chain links TRBV11-1 with TRBJ2-1; 7 nucleotides match TRBD2. Looked up from germline, CDR1 is SGHAT and CDR2 is FQDESV (reference sequence). The CDR3 runs to 15 residues. Unmatched junction bases numbered 11, after V lost 5 bases and J lost 7 bases.

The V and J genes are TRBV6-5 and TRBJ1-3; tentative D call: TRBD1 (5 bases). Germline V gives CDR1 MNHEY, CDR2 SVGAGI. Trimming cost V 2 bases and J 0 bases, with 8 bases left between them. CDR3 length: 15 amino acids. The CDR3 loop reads CASSYGGISGNTIYF. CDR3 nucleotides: TGTGCCAGCAGTTACGGGGGGATCTCTGGAAACACCATATATTTT.

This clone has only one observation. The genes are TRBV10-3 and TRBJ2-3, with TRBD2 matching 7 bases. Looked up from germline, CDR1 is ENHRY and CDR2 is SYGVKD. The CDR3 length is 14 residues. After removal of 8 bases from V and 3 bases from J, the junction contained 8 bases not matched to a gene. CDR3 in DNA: TGTGCCATCCAAGAGCGGGACCCAACAGATACGCAGTATTTT. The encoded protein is CAIQERDPTDTQYF.

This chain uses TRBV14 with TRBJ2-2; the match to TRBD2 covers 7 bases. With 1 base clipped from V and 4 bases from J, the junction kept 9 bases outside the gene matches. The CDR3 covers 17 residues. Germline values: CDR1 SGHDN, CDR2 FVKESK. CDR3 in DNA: TGTGCCAGCAGCCAAGTATCCGGGGGGACGCCCACCGGGGAGCTGTTTTTT. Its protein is CASSQVSGGTPTGELFF.

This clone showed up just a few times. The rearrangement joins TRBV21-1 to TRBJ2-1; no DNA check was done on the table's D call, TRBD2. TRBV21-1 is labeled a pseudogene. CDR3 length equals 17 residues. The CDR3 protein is CASRARGKTSSYNEQFF. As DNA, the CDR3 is TGTGCCAGCAGAGCCAGAGGAAAAACTAGTTCCTACAATGAGCAGTTCTTC.

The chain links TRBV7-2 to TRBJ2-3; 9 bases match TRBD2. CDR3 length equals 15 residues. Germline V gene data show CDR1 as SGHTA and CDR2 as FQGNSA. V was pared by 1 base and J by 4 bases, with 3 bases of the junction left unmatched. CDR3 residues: CASSLGIAGADTQYF. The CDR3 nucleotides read TGTGCCAGCAGCTTAGGCATAGCGGGGGCAGATACGCAGTATTTT.

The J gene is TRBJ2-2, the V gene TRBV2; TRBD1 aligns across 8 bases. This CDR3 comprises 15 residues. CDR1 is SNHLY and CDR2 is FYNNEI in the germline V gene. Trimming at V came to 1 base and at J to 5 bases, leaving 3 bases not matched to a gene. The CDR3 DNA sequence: TGTGCCAGCAGTGAAGGGAACAGGGGGACCGGGGAGCTGTTTTTT. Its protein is CASSEGNRGTGELFF. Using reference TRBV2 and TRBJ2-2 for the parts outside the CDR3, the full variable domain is EPEVTQTPSHQVTQMGQEVILRCVPISNHLYFYWYRQILGQKVEFLVSFYNNEISEKSEIFDDQFSVERPDGSNFTLKIRSTKLEDSAMYFCASSEGNRGTGELFFGEGSRLTVL.